These 27 T cell receptor beta chains originate from one sample sequenced in a study of T cells in pancreatic ductal adenocarcinoma. Surgery without prior neoadjuvant therapy was the treatment of the selected pancreatic ductal adenocarcinoma patients. This table comes from immunoSEQ multiplex PCR, and its TCRdb copy is limited to in-frame clones, with some not included. The sample includes 25,000 to 35,000 clones, just over 90% of them seen just once. Sequences were obtained from PBMCs. The receptors come from a human donor with pancreatic ductal adenocarcinoma.

The chain carries TRBV18 and TRBJ1-2; 10 bases map to TRBD1. This CDR3 contains 16 residues. Germline CDR1 is KGHSH and CDR2 is LQKENI. Trimming removed 3 bases from V and 5 bases from J; junction bases left unmatched: 9. The CDR3 coding sequence is TGTGCCAGCTCACCCCGGGGGACAGGGGCGATTTATGGCTACACCTTC. Amino acids: CASSPRGTGAIYGYTF.

The V gene is TRBV4-2, the J gene TRBJ1-1, with D perhaps TRBD1 (6 bases). V lost 2 bases, J lost 9 bases, and 13 bases lay in between. Germline loops: CDR1 LGHNA, CDR2 YNFKEQ. The CDR3 contains 13 residues. The CDR3 coding sequence is TGTGCCAGCAGCCAAAACAGGGATCTGAAAGCTTTCTTT. The encoded protein is CASSQNRDLKAFF.

The chain recombines TRBV10-3 with TRBJ2-7; 9 nucleotides align to TRBD2. The CDR3 length is 15 residues. Germline loops: CDR1 ENHRY, CDR2 SYGVKD. J was trimmed by 5 bases and V by 4 bases; bases with no gene match: 9. The CDR3 DNA reads TGTGCCATCAGTGTGAATAGCGGGAGTCTCAACGAGCAGTACTTC. As protein: CAISVNSGSLNEQYF.

The chain uses TRBV4-3 and TRBJ1-2; D not resolved. Germline CDR1 and CDR2: LGHNA and YSLEER. Trimming removed 1 base at V and 6 bases at J, with 18 bases between. The CDR3 contains 16 residues. CDR3 region: CASSQVLGRTRDGYTF. CDR3 nucleotide sequence: TGCGCCAGCAGCCAAGTTCTCGGCAGGACTCGGGATGGCTACACCTTC.

The chain employs TRBV11-2 and TRBJ1-2; possibly TRBD1 for D (5 bases). V shed 4 bases and J shed 7 bases, with 19 bases lying between them. This CDR3 comprises 15 residues. Germline assignment: CDR1 SGHAT and CDR2 FQNNGV. Here the CDR3 reads CASSSGTVAWGGYTF. DNA for the CDR3: TGTGCCAGCAGCTCGGGGACTGTTGCGTGGGGTGGCTACACCTTC.

In DNA form, the CDR3 reads TGCGCCAGCAGCTTGAGGGACAGTCTCACCTACGAGCAGTACTTC. Translated, it gives CASSLRDSLTYEQYF. J is TRBJ2-7 and V is TRBV5-1; 7 nucleotides align to TRBD1. Trimming took 1 base from V and 2 from J; bases not matched to a gene: 6. CDR1 and CDR2 from the germline V gene are SGHRS and YFSETQ. The CDR3 contains 15 residues. The entire variable domain, with the rest obtained from reference TRBV5-1 and TRBJ2-7, is as follows: KAGVTQTPRYLIKTRGQQVTLSCSPISGHRSVSWYQQTPGQGLQFLFEYFSETQRNKGNFPGRFSGRQFSNSRSEMNVSTLELGDSALYLCASSLRDSLTYEQYFGPGTRLTVT.

This chain connects TRBV7-9 to TRBJ1-5, with a tentative D call TRBD1 (5 bases). The CDR3 extends over 13 amino acids. From germline, CDR1 is SEHNR and CDR2 FQNEAQ (reference sequence). V lost 4 bases to trimming and J lost 6 bases, with 10 bases between them. The CDR3 DNA reads as TGTGCCAGCAGCTCCCAGGGCGGTCAGCCCCAGCATTTT. Protein: CASSSQGGQPQHF. The entire variable domain, with the rest obtained from reference TRBV7-9 and TRBJ1-5, is as follows: DTGVSQNPRHKITKRGQNVTFRCDPISEHNRLYWYRQTLGQGPEFLTYFQNEAQLEKSRLLSDRFSAERPKGSFSTLEIQRTEQGDSAMYLCASSSQGGQPQHFGDGTRLSIL.

This clone was counted a single time. The chain couples TRBV6-5 to TRBJ1-5; the D gene is possibly TRBD1 (5 bases). The V gene lost 9 bases and the J gene lost 2 bases, with 14 bases spanning the gap. The CDR3 runs 14 residues. The germline V gene encodes CDR1 MNHEY and CDR2 SVGAGI. The CDR3 DNA follows: TGTGCCAGTACTGGGGGGAGGGGCAATCAGCCCCAGCATTTT. Translated: CASTGGRGNQPQHF.

CDR3 sequence (DNA): TGTGCCAGCACTACCCAGGGACAGAACTATGGCTACACCTTC. Translating gives CASTTQGQNYGYTF. The chain couples TRBV6-1 to TRBJ1-2; 7 bases are a match to TRBD1. Per the germline V gene, CDR1 is MNHNS and CDR2 is SASEGT. This CDR3 comprises 14 residues. The ends lost 7 bases at V and 2 bases at J; junction bases unmatched: 7.

The rearrangement joins TRBV5-1 to TRBJ2-3; TRBD2 matches at 12 bases. After removal of 4 bases from V and 4 bases from J, the junction contained 7 bases not matched to a gene. Germline V gives CDR1 SGHRS, CDR2 YFSETQ. The CDR3 has 16 amino acids. The CDR3 DNA reads TGCGCCAGCAGCCCCGGGTCTAGCGGGAGGGCAGATACGCAGTATTTT. This codes for CASSPGSSGRADTQYF.

The V and J genes are TRBV7-2 and TRBJ1-2; the D is unclear. This CDR3 is 14 amino acids long. The germline V and J ends were trimmed by 0 bases and 2 bases, with 7 bases remaining between them. The V gene's germline CDR1 is SGHTA and CDR2 FQGNSA. CDR3 in DNA: TGTGCCAGCAGCTTAGCGGAGGGAAACTATGGCTACACCTTC. It translates to CASSLAEGNYGYTF.

This chain connects TRBV19 to TRBJ2-7; D is uncertain. Trimming took 9 bases from V and 4 from J, leaving 13 bases between them. Per the germline V gene, CDR1 is LNHDA and CDR2 is SQIVND (reference sequence). This CDR3 has 12 residues. CDR3 bases: TGTGCCAGGAAACAACCGGGTTACGAGCAGTACTTC. Protein product: CARKQPGYEQYF.

The chain couples TRBV6-5 to TRBJ2-1, with a possible D match to TRBD1 (6 bases). The CDR3 extends over 15 amino acids. Germline lookup yields CDR1 MNHEY and CDR2 SVGAGI. V dropped 6 bases and J dropped 4 bases, with 16 bases sitting between them. The CDR3 nucleotides are TGTGCCAGCAGGGTGGGCTACGACAGGTACAATGAGCAGTTCTTC. Residues: CASRVGYDRYNEQFF.

This rearrangement joins TRBV6-1 to TRBJ1-2; weak D call: TRBD1 (6 bases). The ends were cut back, 1 base at V and 3 bases at J, with 12 bases in the middle. In germline, CDR1 is MNHNS, CDR2 SASEGT. This CDR3 has 15 residues. The CDR3 coding sequence is TGTGCCAGCAGTGAAGTTGGGGGGCGAGACTATGGCTACACCTTC. Protein product: CASSEVGGRDYGYTF.

This clone was observed once. The chain employs TRBV19 and TRBJ1-1; D perhaps matches TRBD1 (5 bases). V gave up 6 bases and J gave up 1 base, with 12 bases separating them. The CDR3 has 14 residues. Germline CDR1 reads LNHDA; CDR2 reads SQIVND (reference sequence). The CDR3: CASRTETRNTEAFF. Here the CDR3 DNA reads TGTGCCAGTAGGACAGAAACCCGGAACACTGAAGCTTTCTTT.

The rearrangement links TRBV7-6 to TRBJ1-1, with D unclear. The CDR3 spans 16 residues. Germline V gene sequence: CDR1 SGHVS, CDR2 FNYEAQ. With 5 bases removed from V and 1 base from J, the gap between germline ends came to 17 bases. The CDR3 bases are TGTGCCAGCAGCCATACTAAGGGCAGCCAGAACACTGAAGCTTTCTTT. Its protein product is CASSHTKGSQNTEAFF.

The chain combines TRBV7-6 with TRBJ2-3; unclear D gene. The CDR3 consists of 15 residues. With 3 bases removed from V and 5 bases from J, the gap between germline ends came to 15 bases. Germline-derived CDR1 and CDR2 are SGHVS and FNYEAQ. The CDR3 nucleotides are TGTGCCAGCAGCTTCGGGTTGGTGTCGGGAGATACGCAGTATTTT. Encoded protein: CASSFGLVSGDTQYF.

The chain links TRBV4-1 to TRBJ2-1; D is undetermined. V dropped 0 bases and J dropped 5 bases, with 8 bases sitting between them. The CDR3 sequence is 14 residues long. The germline V gene has CDR1 MGHRA and CDR2 YSYEKL. CDR3 sequence: CASSQDLLDNEQFF. The DNA for the CDR3 is TGCGCCAGCAGCCAAGATCTTCTCGACAATGAGCAGTTCTTC.

The V and J genes are TRBV15 and TRBJ1-2; 8 positions agree with TRBD1. Per germline, CDR1 LNHNV and CDR2 YYDKDF (reference sequence). This CDR3 is 15 amino acids long. V lost 4 bases and J lost 4; bases outside the gene matches: 8. Here the CDR3 DNA reads TGTGCCACCAGCACCAGGGGGCTCAGCGTCTATGGCTACACCTTC. It translates to CATSTRGLSVYGYTF.

This clone appeared a few times. V gene TRBV21-1 combines with J gene TRBJ2-2; the table gives TRBD2 as D, unverified against the DNA. TRBV21-1 is tagged as a pseudogene. The CDR3 runs to 15 residues. The CDR3 reads CASSKKGEGTGELFF. As DNA, the CDR3 is TGTGCCAGCAGCAAAAAAGGAGAGGGCACCGGGGAGCTGTTTTTT.

V and J are TRBV5-1 and TRBJ2-1, with TRBD1 matching over 7 bases. Germline CDR1 SGHRS, CDR2 YFSETQ. V lost 4 bases and J lost 7; bases outside the gene matches: 14. This CDR3 is built from 16 residues. CDR3 amino acids: CASSPRQGRRANEQFF. CDR3 DNA: TGCGCCAGCAGCCCCCGACAGGGAAGAAGGGCTAATGAGCAGTTCTTC.

This sequence joins TRBV18 and TRBJ2-1; TRBD1 matches at 10 bases. CDR3 size: 18 residues. Per the germline V gene, CDR1 is KGHSH and CDR2 is LQKENI. The J segment lost 3 bases and the V segment lost 3 bases, leaving 11 bases of the junction unmatched. The DNA of the CDR3 is TGTGCCAGCTCACCCCGGACAGGGGGGCTAGCGGTCTACAATGAGCAGTTCTTC. It specifies CASSPRTGGLAVYNEQFF.

This chain connects TRBV11-3 to TRBJ2-5; 11 nucleotides line up with TRBD1. Germline V gives CDR1 SGHNT, CDR2 YENEEA. CDR3 length equals 16 residues. V lost 3 bases, J lost 6 bases, and 9 bases stayed unmatched. In nucleotides, the CDR3 is TGTGCCAGCAGCTTTGGTAAAGGACAGGGGGCGCAGACCCAGTACTTC. Translated, it gives CASSFGKGQGAQTQYF.

The chain combines TRBV4-1 with TRBJ2-7; D remains unclear. The CDR3 totals 18 residues. Trimming removed 0 bases from V and 3 bases from J, with 21 bases in between. Germline CDR1 MGHRA, CDR2 YSYEKL. The CDR3 loop is CASSQEFSAQSVIYEQYF. CDR3 nucleotides: TGCGCCAGCAGCCAAGAGTTCTCTGCACAGTCAGTCATCTACGAGCAGTACTTC.

The gene calls are TRBV2 and TRBJ1-1, with TRBD1 as a possible D gene (5 bases). Trimming cost V 5 bases and J 7 bases, with 14 bases left between them. Germline V gene sequence: CDR1 SNHLY, CDR2 FYNNEI. The CDR3 runs to 13 residues. The CDR3 nucleotides read TGTGCCAGCAGTCCTAGGGGTCAGGGTGAAGCTTTCTTT. It is translated as CASSPRGQGEAFF.

V and J are TRBV7-2 and TRBJ2-6; a possible D gene is TRBD1 (6 bases). The CDR3 sequence is 17 residues long. Germline values: CDR1 SGHTA, CDR2 FQGNSA. With 5 bases removed from V and 0 bases from J, the gap between germline ends came to 14 bases. CDR3 nucleotides: TGTGCCAGCAGCGCTACAGGGCGCAGCTCTGGGGCCAACGTCCTGACTTTC. This translates into CASSATGRSSGANVLTF.

CDR3 residues: CASSFPSVGGYTF. The CDR3 DNA reads TGTGCCAGCAGTTTCCCCTCGGTAGGTGGCTACACCTTC. V is TRBV28 and J is TRBJ1-2; no reliable D call. Between the trimmed V and J ends, which lost 3 bases and 7 bases, there was a span of 12 bases. The CDR3 runs 13 residues. The germline CDR1 and CDR2 sequences are MDHEN and SYDVKM.